This T cell receptor beta chain was identified in a study of CD8 T cells in Susac syndrome (dated by TCRdb to about 2019). Describing the broader study: The study used repertoire sequencing to test whether antigen drove CD8+ T cell activation and differentiation in Susac syndrome. CD8+ T cell repertoire clonality was compared between about 12 healthy donors, roughly 14 Susac syndrome patients and 15 multiple sclerosis patients.

What the authors observed across the whole study: The number of individuals in the TCR sequencing and HLA analysis was recognized as being relatively small.

RNA was extracted with the RNeasy kit and about 0.5 to 1 ug was reverse transcribed using random hexamers. The immunoSEQ multiplex PCR assay, which covers 54 Vbeta and 13 Jbeta segments, was used to amplify TCR beta CDR3 regions. To correct PCR amplification bias, a synthetic template baseline was used for both primer optimization and computational correction. Under the source paper's analysis protocol: Reads were annotated to V, D and J genes per IMGT and analyzed with immunoSEQ Analyzer, keeping only productive sequences. Clonality was calculated as one minus the Shannon entropy normalized by log2 of the number of productive unique sequences. Public and private clones were assessed among the 100 most prevalent clones of each patient and control. Clones were defined as Susac-specific if absent from the healthy and MS cohorts, from under 1,200 published viral clones and from other ImmuneACCESS disease sequences. The public sequencing data were trimmed at Q25 with fastp and processed into clonotypes with MiXCR by TCRdb, which kept only in-frame beta chains. Identical CDR3 protein sequences are pooled into one entry, listed with their most common genes and DNA. For this entry, the V and J calls and clone size follow TCRdb and not the study's own pipeline. The sample table shows roughly 50,000 distinct CDR3 sequences, and 80% to 95% are seen once. The ten largest clones take up about 0.55% of the sample.

Peripheral blood CD8+ and CD4+ T cells from healthy donors, Susac syndrome patients and multiple sclerosis patients were profiled by high-throughput TCR beta sequencing. Healthy donors were age- and sex-matched controls. Bulk CD8+ and CD4+ T cells were purified by magnetic negative isolation, whereas CD8+ TEMRA cells were enriched by FACS. Blood was drawn into EDTA tubes, processed within 24 hours, and PBMCs were isolated by density gradient centrifugation. PBMCs intended for TCR sequencing were frozen in liquid nitrogen and were later thawed in a 37 degrees C water bath. The sorted or isolated CD4+, CD8+ and CD8+ TEMRA cells had a purity of 90% or higher. From cysteine to phenylalanine, the CDR3 is 15 amino acids long. Only the CDR3 DNA stays, 45 bases, in frame from base 1. Trimmed from V: 1 base; trimmed from J: 6 bases; junction bases lacking a gene match: 9. According to the germline V gene (reference sequence), CDR1 reads DFQATT and CDR2 reads SNEGSKA.

About this clonotype: This receptor's antigen is unknown. Per-base qualities were not stored, and no clone one base away is much larger.

Sample: CD8+ T cells from PBMCs. Recombination joined TRBV20-1 with TRBJ2-1; TRBD2 matches 7 bases in the middle. The sequence came from a human donor in good health. The CDR3 in this case is CSARGWAGVGNEQFF. In nucleotide form, the sequence is TGCAGTGCTAGAGGATGGGCGGGAGTAGGCAATGAGCAGTTCTTC.